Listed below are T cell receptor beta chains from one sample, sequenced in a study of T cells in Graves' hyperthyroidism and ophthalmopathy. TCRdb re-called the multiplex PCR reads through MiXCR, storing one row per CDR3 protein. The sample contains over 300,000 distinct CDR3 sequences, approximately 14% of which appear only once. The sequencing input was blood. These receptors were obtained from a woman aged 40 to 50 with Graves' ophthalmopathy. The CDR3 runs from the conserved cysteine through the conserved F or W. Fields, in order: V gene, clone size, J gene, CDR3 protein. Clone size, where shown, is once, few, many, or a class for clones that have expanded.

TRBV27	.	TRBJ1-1	CASAKEGQGASMNTEAFF
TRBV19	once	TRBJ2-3	CASSARGLAGTADTQYF
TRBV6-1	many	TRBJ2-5	CASSERTGGGETQYF
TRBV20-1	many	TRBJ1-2	CSADRGHNYGYTF
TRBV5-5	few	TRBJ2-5	CASRHMRVGQETQYF
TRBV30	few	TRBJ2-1	CAWRGRVAGAGEQFF
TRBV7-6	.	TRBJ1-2	CASSPPMRGTSGYTF
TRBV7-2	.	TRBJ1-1	CASSLRPGHTDTEAFF
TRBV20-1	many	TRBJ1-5	CSPARRGNQPQHF
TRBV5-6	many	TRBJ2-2	CASSEEGNGELFF
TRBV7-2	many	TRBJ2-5	CASSLAAGTQYF
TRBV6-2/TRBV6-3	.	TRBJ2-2	CASSQLQRATGELFF
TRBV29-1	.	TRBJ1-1	CSVGESSTEAFF
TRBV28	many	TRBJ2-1	CASRSPSGRARPYNEQFF
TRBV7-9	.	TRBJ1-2	CASSLPRRPDPEQQEGYTF
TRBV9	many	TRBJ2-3	CASSDIAGTDTQYF
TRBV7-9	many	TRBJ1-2	CASSFPGTYGYTF
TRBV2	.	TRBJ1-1	CASSPRAGDTEAFF
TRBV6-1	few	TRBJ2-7	CASSVTRGLGGQYF
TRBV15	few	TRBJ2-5	CATSRVGQTETQYF
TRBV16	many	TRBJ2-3	CASSQSTRFATDTQYF
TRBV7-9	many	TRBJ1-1	CASSLRTGKNTEAFF
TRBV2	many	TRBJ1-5	CASSVAGGNQPQHF
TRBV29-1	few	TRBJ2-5	CSVKRAGQGETQYF
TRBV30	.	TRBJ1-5	CAWSVSHNQPQHF
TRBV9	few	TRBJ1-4	CASSVVPGFNEKLFF
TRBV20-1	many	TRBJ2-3	CSARGGGSGDTQYF
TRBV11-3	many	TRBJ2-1	CASRHLGDTYNEQFF
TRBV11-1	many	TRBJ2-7	CASSQEWGESYEQYF
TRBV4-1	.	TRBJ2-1	CASRGQRGYNEQFF
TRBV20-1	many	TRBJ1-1	CSANRQGERFF
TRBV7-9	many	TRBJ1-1	CASSLDLNTEAFF
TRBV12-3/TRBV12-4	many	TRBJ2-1	CASSYSRGGSYNEQFF
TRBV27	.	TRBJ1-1	CASSRPFGTEAFF
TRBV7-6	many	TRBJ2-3	CASGPTSGHTDTQYF
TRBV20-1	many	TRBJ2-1	CSANDRDSYNEQFF
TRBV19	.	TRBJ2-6	CASKRTSGLSSGANVLTF
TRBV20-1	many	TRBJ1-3	CSARDGAGESSGNTIYF
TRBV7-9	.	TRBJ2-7	CASSLPGGTVEQYF
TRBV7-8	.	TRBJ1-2	CASSQPGPYGYTF
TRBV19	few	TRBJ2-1	CASSMGGIYNEQFF
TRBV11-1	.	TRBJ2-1	CASSPGRGAQFF
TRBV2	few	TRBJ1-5	CASSDLRGQGQPQHF